This T cell receptor beta chain was recovered during a study of a mutant IDH1 vaccine in newly diagnosed glioma. Overall study context: Eight vaccinations reached patients in weeks 1, 3, 5, 7, 11, 15, 19 and 23. Study results and limitations: There were vaccine-induced immune responses in roughly 93% of the patients.

Points on this clone: Its antigen is undetermined.

Clones were read by immunoSEQ multiplex PCR, and TCRdb kept only the in-frame ones, dropping some. The sample has under 45,000 clones, approximately 80% seen once. The V end was cut by 0 bases, the J end by 2 bases, with 8 bases between. CDR1 and CDR2 from the germline V gene are SGHNT and YYREEE (reference sequence). The CDR3 runs to 14 residues. Documented time point: week 5, during vaccination. Alongside topical imiquimod, each dose of vaccine comprised 300 ug of mutant IDH1 20-mer peptide. V is TRBV5-4 and J is TRBJ1-2, with no clear D. This clonotype was obtained from a man aged 45-65 years with glioma. Material: PBMCs, obtained from a glioma patient whose treatment included an IDH1 peptide vaccine. The CDR3 reads CASSLELGNYGYTF. CDR3 nucleotides: TGTGCCAGCAGCTTGGAGTTGGGCAACTATGGCTACACCTTC. The full variable domain, in which reference TRBV5-4 and TRBJ1-2 provide the parts outside the CDR3, is ETGVTQSPTHLIKTRGQQVTLRCSSQSGHNTVSWYQQALGQGPQFIFQYYREEENGRGNFPPRFSGLQFPNYSSELNVNALELDDSALYLCASSLELGNYGYTFGSGTRLTVV.